This TCR beta chain came from a study of cytomegalovirus exposure and HLA in healthy donors. Study-level points and caveats: DRB1 showed the most TCR associations and HLA-C the fewest in a later analysis, as rates varied by HLA locus. Most TCR sequences showed up rarely, but some public TCRs showed up in many donors. A prior analysis recorded that most TCR beta V segments were productive about 90% or about 30% of the time.

The PCR had 60 Vbeta and 13 Jbeta primers. Sequencing used immunoSEQ multiplex PCR; TCRdb keeps in-frame clones, though not all of them. The sample yields about 130,000 clones, around two thirds seen once. Note on this clone: Its antigen is undetermined.

Germline CDR1 SGHDT, CDR2 YYEEEE. CDR3 length: 13 amino acids. Trimming took off 1 base at V and 12 bases at J, with 11 bases between the two ends. The sequence came from a woman aged 40 to 50 in good health and CMV-seronegative. Sequencing was done on a sample of PBMCs. The chain employs TRBV5-6 and TRBJ1-6; D might be TRBD1 (5 bases). The CDR3, as DNA: TGTGCCAGCAGCTTGTCTTCAGGGAAACCCCTCCACTTT. Its translation is CASSLSSGKPLHF.